The T cell receptor (beta chain) under discussion was sequenced for a study of radiotherapy plus CTLA-4 blockade in lung cancer. Clones were read by immunoSEQ multiplex PCR, and TCRdb kept only the in-frame ones, dropping some. Seen here are roughly 66,000 clones, around 81% observed once, and the top ten hold 4% to 5%. The junction had 9 bases not matched to a gene; V was cut back by 6 bases and J by 5 bases. The CDR3 is 17 amino acids. Germline CDR1 MDHEN, CDR2 SYDVKM. Sequencing was performed on peripheral blood, taken from a patient treated with radiotherapy plus ipilimumab. The sequence came from a human donor with non-small cell lung cancer who had a partial response to radiotherapy plus ipilimumab. The rearrangement links TRBV28 to TRBJ2-2; 13 positions agree with TRBD2. The CDR3: CASSQTSGRSGTGELFF. DNA for the CDR3: TGTGCCAGCAGCCAGACTAGCGGGAGGTCCGGAACCGGGGAGCTGTTTTTT.